One T cell receptor (beta chain) is described in this entry. Per the germline V gene, CDR1 is SGDLS and CDR2 is YYNGEE. The junction had 5 bases not matched to a gene; V was cut back by 0 bases and J by 3 bases. The CDR3 is made up of 16 amino acids. The data derive from a study of T-cell memory formation after mild COVID-19. MiXCR, applied by TCRdb to the 5' RACE reads, yields one record per CDR3 protein. The table lists some 410,000 distinct CDR3 sequences, 20% to 30% of them singletons, with approximately 14% in the top ten. The chain couples TRBV9 to TRBJ2-3; 9 bases are a match to TRBD2. This receptor was obtained from an adult woman who had mild COVID-19 (a few samples of this study predate the infection). Cell type and time point are not known. The sample taken for sequencing was PBMCs or a T cell subset sorted from them (not recorded which). DNA of the CDR3: TGTGCCAGCAGCGTAGATGCGGGAGGGCCGACAGATACGCAGTATTTT. It specifies CASSVDAGGPTDTQYF.